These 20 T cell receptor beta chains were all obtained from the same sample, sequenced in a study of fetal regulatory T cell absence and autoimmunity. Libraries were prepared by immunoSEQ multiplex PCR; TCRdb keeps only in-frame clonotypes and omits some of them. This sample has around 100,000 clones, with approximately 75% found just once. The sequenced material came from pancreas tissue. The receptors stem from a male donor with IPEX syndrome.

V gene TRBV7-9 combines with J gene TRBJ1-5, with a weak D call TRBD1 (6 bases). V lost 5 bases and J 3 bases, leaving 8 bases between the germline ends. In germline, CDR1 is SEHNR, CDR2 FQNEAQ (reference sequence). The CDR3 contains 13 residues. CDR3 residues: CASSRDNNQPQHF. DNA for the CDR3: TGTGCCAGCAGCCGGGACAACAATCAGCCCCAGCATTTT. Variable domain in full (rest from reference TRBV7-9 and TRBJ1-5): DTGVSQNPRHKITKRGQNVTFRCDPISEHNRLYWYRQTLGQGPEFLTYFQNEAQLEKSRLLSDRFSAERPKGSFSTLEIQRTEQGDSAMYLCASSRDNNQPQHFGDGTRLSIL.

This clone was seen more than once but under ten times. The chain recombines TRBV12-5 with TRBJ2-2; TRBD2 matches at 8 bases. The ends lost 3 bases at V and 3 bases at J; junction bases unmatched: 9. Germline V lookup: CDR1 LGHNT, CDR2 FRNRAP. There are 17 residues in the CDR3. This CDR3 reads CASGLGSVAGHTGELFF. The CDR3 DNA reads TGTGCTAGTGGTTTAGGGAGTGTAGCGGGACACACCGGGGAGCTGTTTTTT.

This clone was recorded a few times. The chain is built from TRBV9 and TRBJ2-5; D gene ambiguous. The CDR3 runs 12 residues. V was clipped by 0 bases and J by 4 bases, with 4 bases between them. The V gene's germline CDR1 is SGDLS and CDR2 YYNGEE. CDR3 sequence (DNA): TGTGCCAGCAGCGTAGAGGGAGAGACCCAGTACTTC. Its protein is CASSVEGETQYF.

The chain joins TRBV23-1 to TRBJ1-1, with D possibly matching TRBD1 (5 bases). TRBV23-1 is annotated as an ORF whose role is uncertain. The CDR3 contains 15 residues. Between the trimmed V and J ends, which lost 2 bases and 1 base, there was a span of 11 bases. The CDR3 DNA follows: TGCGCCAGCAGTCAAATCGGAACAGGGAACACTGAAGCTTTCTTT. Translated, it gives CASSQIGTGNTEAFF.

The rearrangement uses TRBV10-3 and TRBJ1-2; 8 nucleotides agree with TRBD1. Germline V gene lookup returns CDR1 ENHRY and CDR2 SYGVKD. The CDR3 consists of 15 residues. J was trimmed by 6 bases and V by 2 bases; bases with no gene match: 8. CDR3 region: CAISESIRGRDGYTF. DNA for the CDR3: TGTGCCATCAGTGAGAGCATCAGGGGGCGCGATGGCTACACCTTC.

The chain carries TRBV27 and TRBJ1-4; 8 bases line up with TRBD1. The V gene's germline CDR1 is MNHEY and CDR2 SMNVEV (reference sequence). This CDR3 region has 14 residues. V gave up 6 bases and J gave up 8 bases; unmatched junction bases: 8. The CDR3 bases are TGTGCCAGCAGGCTCCAGGGGGCAACCGAAAAACTGTTTTTT. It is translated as CASRLQGATEKLFF. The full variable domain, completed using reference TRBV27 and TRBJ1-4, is EAQVTQNPRYLITVTGKKLTVTCSQNMNHEYMSWYRQDPGLGLRQIYYSMNVEVTDKGDVPEGYKVSRKEKRNFPLILESPSPNQTSLYFCASRLQGATEKLFFGSGTQLSVL.

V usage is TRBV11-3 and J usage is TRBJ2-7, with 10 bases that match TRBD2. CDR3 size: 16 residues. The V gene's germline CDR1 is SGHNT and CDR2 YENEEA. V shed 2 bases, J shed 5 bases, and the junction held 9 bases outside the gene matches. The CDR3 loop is CASSLRVAGGRHEQYF. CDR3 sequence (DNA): TGTGCCAGCAGCTTAAGGGTAGCGGGAGGTCGGCACGAGCAGTACTTC.

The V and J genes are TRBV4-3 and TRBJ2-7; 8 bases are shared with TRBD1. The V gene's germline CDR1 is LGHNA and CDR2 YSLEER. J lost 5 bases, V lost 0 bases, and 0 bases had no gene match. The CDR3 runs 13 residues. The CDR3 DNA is TGCGCCAGCAGCCAAGACAGGGGGCACGAGCAGTACTTC. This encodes CASSQDRGHEQYF.

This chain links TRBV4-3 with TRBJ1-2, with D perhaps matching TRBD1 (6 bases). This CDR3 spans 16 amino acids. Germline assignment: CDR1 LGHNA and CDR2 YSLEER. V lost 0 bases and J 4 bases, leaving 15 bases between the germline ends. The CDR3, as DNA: TGCGCCAGCAGCCAAGAGATACAGGGCAGCTTCTATGGCTACACCTTC. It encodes CASSQEIQGSFYGYTF.

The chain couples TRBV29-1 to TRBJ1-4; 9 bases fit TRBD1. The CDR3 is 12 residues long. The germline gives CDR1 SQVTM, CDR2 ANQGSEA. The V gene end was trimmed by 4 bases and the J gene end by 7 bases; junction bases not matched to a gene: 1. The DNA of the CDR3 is TGCAGCGTTGGGACAGGGGTTGAAAAACTGTTTTTT. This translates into CSVGTGVEKLFF.

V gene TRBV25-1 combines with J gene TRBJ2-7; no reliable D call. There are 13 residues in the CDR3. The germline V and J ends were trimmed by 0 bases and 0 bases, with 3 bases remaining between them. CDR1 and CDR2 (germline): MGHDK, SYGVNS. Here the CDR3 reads CASSEYSSYEQYF. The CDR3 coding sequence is TGTGCCAGCAGTGAATACAGCTCCTACGAGCAGTACTTC.

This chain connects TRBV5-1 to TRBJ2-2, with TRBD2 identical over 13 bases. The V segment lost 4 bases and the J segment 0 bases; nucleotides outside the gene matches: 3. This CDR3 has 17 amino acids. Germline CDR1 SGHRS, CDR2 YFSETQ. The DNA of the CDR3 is TGCGCCAGCAGCGGGACTAGCGGGGCCGCGAACACCGGGGAGCTGTTTTTT. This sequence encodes CASSGTSGAANTGELFF.

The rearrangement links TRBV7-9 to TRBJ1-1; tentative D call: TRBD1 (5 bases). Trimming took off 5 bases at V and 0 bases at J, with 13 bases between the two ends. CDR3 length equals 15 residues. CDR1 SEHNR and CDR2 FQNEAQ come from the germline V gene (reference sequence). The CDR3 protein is CASSARQRMNTEAFF. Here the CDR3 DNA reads TGTGCCAGCAGCGCCAGACAGAGGATGAACACTGAAGCTTTCTTT.

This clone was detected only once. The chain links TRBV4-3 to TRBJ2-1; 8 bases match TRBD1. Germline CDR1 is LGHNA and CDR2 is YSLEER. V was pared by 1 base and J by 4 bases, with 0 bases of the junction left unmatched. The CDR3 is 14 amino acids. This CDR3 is CASSQGTGYNEQFF. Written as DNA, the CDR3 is TGCGCCAGCAGCCAAGGGACAGGGTACAATGAGCAGTTCTTC.

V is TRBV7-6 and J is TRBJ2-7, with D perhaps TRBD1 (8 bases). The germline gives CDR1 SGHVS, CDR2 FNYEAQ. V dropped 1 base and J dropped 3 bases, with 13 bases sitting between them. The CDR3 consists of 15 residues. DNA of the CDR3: TGTGCCAGCAGCTTAGAGACAGGGGAGGGCTACGAGCAGTACTTC. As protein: CASSLETGEGYEQYF.

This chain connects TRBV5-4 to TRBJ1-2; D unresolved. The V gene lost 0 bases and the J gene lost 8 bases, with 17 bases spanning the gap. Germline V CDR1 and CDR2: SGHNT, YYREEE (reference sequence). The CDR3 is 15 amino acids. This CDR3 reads CASSLDRQSIWGYTF. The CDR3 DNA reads TGTGCCAGCAGCTTGGATAGGCAGTCCATTTGGGGCTACACCTTC. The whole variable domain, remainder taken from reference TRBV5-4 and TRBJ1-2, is ETGVTQSPTHLIKTRGQQVTLRCSSQSGHNTVSWYQQALGQGPQFIFQYYREEENGRGNFPPRFSGLQFPNYSSELNVNALELDDSALYLCASSLDRQSIWGYTFGSGTRLTVV.

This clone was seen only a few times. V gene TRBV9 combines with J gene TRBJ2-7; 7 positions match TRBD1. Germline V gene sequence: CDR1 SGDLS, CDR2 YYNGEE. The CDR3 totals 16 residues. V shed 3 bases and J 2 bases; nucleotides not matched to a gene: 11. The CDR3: CASSASLRDSPYEQYF. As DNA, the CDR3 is TGTGCCAGCAGCGCCTCTCTCCGGGACAGCCCCTACGAGCAGTACTTC.

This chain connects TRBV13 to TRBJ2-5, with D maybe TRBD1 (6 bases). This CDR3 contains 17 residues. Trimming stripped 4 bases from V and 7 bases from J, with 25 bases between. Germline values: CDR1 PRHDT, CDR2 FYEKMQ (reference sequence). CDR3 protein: CASSSMAGAQGIGTQYF. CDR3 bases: TGTGCCAGCAGCTCCATGGCCGGGGCACAGGGCATTGGGACCCAGTACTTC. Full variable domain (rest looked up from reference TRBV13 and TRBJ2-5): AAGVIQSPRHLIKEKRETATLKCYPIPRHDTVYWYQQGPGQDPQFLISFYEKMQSDKGSIPDRFSAQQFSDYHSELNMSSLELGDSALYFCASSSMAGAQGIGTQYFGPGTRLLVL.

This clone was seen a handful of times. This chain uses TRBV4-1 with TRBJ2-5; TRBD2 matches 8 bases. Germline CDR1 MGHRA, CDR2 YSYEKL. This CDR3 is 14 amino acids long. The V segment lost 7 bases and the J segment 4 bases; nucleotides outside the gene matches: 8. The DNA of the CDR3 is TGCGCCAGCAAGGGACGGGGGGGCCTAGAGACCCAGTACTTC. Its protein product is CASKGRGGLETQYF.

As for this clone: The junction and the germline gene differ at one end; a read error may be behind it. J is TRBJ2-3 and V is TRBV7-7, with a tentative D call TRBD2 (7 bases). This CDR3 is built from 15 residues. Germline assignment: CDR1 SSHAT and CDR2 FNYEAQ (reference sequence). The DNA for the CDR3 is TGTGCTAGCAGCTTAGAGGGGGGGCCGATAGATACGCAGTATTTT. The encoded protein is CASSLEGGPIDTQYF. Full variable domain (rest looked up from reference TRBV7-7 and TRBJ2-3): GAGVSQSPRYKVTKRGQDVTLRCDPISSHATLYWYQQALGQGPEFLTYFNYEAQPDKSGLPSDRFSAERPEGSISTLTIQRTEQRDSAMYRCASSLEGGPIDTQYFGPGTRLTVL.